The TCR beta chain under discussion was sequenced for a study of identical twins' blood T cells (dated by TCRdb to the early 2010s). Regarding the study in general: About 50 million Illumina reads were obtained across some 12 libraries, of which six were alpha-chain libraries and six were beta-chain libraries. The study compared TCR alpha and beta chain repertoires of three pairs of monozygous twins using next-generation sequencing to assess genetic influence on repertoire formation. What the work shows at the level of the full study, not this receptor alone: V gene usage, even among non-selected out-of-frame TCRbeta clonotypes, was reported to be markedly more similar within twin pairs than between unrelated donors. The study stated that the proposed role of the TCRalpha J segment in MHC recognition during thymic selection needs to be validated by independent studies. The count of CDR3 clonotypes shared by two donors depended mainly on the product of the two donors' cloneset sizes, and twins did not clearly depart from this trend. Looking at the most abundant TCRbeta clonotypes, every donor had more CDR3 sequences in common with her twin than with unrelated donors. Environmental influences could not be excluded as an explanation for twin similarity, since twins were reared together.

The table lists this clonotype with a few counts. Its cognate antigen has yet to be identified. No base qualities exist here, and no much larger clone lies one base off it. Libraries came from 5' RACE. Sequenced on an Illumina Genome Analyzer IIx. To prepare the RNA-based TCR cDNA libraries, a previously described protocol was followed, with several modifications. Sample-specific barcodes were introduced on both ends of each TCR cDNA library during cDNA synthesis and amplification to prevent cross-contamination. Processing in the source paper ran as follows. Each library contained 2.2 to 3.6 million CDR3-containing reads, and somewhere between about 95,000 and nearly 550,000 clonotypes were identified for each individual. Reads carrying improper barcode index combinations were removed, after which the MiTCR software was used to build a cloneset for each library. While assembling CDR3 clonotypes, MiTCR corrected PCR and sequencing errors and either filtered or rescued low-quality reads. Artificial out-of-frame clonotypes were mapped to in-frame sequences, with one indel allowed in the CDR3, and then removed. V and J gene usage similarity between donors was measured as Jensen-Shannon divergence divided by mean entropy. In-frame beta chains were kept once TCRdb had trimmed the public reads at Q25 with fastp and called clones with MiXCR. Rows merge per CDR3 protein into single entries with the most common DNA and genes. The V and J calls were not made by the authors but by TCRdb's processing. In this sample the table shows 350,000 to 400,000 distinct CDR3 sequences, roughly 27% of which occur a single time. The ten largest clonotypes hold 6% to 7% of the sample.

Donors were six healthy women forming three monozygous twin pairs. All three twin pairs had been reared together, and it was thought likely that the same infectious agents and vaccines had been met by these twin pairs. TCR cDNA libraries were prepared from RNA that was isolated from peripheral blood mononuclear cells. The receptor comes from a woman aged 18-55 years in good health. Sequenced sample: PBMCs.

The sequence in DNA is TGCAGTGCTAGAACAGCCCGGGGCTACACCTTC. This sequence encodes CSARTARGYTF. The sequence is built from TRBV20-1 and TRBJ1-2; no confident D gene assignment can be made. The V and J ends are trimmed by 2 bases and 8 bases, leaving 9 bases between them. The germline V gene (reference sequence) provides CDR1 DFQATT and CDR2 SNEGSKA. Spanning cysteine to phenylalanine, the CDR3 consists of 11 amino acids. Solely the CDR3 DNA is kept, with 33 bases framed from the first base.